Listed below are T cell receptor beta chains from one sample, sequenced in a study of cytomegalovirus exposure and HLA in healthy donors. The assay was immunoSEQ multiplex PCR, and TCRdb's table has in-frame clones only and misses some. Counted here are approximately 180,000 clones, approximately 80% occurring once; the ten biggest clones make up around 4.8%. The material sequenced was PBMCs. The receptors were gathered from a man younger than 35 in good health and CMV-seronegative. Each CDR3 is given with its conserved first and last residue. D genes are given only for firm matches. Clone size is not always given. Where it is, it says once, few, many or a class for expanded clones.

CDR3 DNA | CDR3 protein | clone size | J gene | D gene | V gene
TGCGCCAGCAGCCAAGAGGAGACGTTCGGGGCTAACTATGGCTACACCTTC | CASSQEETFGANYGYTF | - | TRBJ1-2 | - | TRBV4-1
TGCGCCAGCAGCTTGGGGTATGGTATCGAGGAAAAACTGTTTTTT | CASSLGYGIEEKLFF | - | TRBJ1-4 | - | TRBV5-1
TGTGCCAGCAGCCAGGGGGACAGGGTTATCTACAATGAGCAGTTCTTC | CASSQGDRVIYNEQFF | - | TRBJ2-1 | TRBD1 | TRBV14
TGCGCCAGCAGCCCCCACGGGACAGGGAATGAAAAACTGTTTTTT | CASSPHGTGNEKLFF | - | TRBJ1-4 | TRBD1 | TRBV5-1
TGTGCCACTCACGACGGGGGGGCTTCGGGTAACTATGGCTACACCTTC | CATHDGGASGNYGYTF | - | TRBJ1-2 | - | TRBV7-9
TGTGCCAGTAGTAGGGAACAGGGGCTTAATGAAAAACTGTTTTTT | CASSREQGLNEKLFF | - | TRBJ1-4 | TRBD1 | TRBV19
TGTGCCAGCAGCCCCCGACAGGGGTTTCGCGAAAAACTGTTTTTT | CASSPRQGFREKLFF | few | TRBJ1-4 | TRBD1 | TRBV9
TGTGCCAGCAGTTACTCGATCGGTCGGGATGAGCAGTTCTTC | CASSYSIGRDEQFF | few | TRBJ2-1 | - | TRBV6-5
TGCGCCAGCAGTGGCAGACTAGCGGGGGACTCCGAATTCCCGAGGACCGGGGAGCTGTTTTTT | CASSGRLAGDSEFPRTGELFF | - | TRBJ2-2 | TRBD2 | TRBV10-1
TGCGCCAGCAGCCGTGGACTAGCGGGAGAACCCTACAATGAGCAGTTCTTC | CASSRGLAGEPYNEQFF | - | TRBJ2-1 | TRBD2 | TRBV5-1
TGTGCCAGCAGCTACGTGGGGGGCTACGAGCAGTACTTC | CASSYVGGYEQYF | once | TRBJ2-7 | - | TRBV11-1
TGTGCCAGCAGCCGGGACAGTCACAATGAGCAGTTCTTC | CASSRDSHNEQFF | few | TRBJ2-1 | TRBD1 | TRBV6-4
TGTGCCAGCAGTTTGCTCCGGGGACAGCAAGAGACCCAGTACTTC | CASSLLRGQQETQYF | - | TRBJ2-5 | TRBD1 | TRBV27
TGCGCCAGCAGCCAAGATGTGGACAGGACCTACGAGCAGTACTTC | CASSQDVDRTYEQYF | - | TRBJ2-7 | TRBD1 | TRBV4-1
TGCGCCAGCAGACCTGACAGGGTCCATGAGCAGTTCTTC | CASRPDRVHEQFF | - | TRBJ2-1 | TRBD1 | TRBV5-1